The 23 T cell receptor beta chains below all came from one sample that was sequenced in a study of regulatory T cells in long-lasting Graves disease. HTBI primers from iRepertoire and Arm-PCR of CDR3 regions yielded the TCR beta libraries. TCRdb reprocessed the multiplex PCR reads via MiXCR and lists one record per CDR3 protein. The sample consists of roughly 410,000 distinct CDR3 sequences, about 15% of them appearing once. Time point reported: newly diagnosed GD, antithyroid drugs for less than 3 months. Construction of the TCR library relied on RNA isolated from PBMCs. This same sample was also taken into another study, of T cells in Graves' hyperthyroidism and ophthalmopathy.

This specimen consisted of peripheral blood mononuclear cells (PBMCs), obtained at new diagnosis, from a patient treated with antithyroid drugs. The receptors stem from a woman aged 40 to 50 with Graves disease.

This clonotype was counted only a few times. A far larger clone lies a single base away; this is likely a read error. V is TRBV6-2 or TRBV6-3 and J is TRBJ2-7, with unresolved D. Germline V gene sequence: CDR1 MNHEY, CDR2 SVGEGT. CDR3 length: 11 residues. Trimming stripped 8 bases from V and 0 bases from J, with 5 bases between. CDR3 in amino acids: CASGFSYEQYF. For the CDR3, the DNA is TGTGCCAGCGGCTTCTCCTACGAGCAGTACTTC.

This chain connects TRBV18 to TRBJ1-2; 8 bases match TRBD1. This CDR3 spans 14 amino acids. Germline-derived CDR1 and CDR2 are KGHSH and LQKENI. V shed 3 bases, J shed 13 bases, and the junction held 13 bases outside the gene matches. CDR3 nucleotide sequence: TGTGCCAGCTCACCGGGACAGGAGTTCCCTTCCCTCACCTTC. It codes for CASSPGQEFPSLTF.

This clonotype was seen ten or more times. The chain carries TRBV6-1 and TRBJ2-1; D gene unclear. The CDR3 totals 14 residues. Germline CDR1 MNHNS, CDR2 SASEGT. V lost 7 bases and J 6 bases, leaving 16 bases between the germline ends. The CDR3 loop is CASTGPRSRNEQFF. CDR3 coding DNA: TGTGCCAGCACCGGACCTAGGTCTCGCAATGAGCAGTTCTTC.

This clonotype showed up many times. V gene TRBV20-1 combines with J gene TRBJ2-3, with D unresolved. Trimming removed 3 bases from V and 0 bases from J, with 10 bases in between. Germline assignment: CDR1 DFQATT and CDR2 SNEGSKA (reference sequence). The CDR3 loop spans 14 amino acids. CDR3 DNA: TGCAGTGCTAGGAAGCAGACTAGCACAGATACGCAGTATTTT. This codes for CSARKQTSTDTQYF.

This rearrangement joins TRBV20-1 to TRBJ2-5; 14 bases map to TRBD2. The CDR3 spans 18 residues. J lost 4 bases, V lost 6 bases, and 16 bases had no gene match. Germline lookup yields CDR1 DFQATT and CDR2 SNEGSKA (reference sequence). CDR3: CSARGRLAGGFSVETQYF. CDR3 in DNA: TGCAGTGCCCGGGGGAGACTAGCGGGAGGGTTTTCTGTAGAGACCCAGTACTTC.

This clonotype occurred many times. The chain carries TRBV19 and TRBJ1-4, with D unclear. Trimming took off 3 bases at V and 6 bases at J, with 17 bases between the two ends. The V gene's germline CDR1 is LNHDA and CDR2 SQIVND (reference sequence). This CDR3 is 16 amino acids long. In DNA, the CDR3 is TGTGCCAGTAGTATCGACCGGTCCTCCACGGATGAAAAACTGTTTTTT. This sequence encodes CASSIDRSSTDEKLFF. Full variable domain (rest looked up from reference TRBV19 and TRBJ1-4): DGGITQSPKYLFRKEGQNVTLSCEQNLNHDAMYWYRQDPGQGLRLIYYSQIVNDFQKGDIAEGYSVSREKKESFPLTVTSAQKNPTAFYLCASSIDRSSTDEKLFFGSGTQLSVL.

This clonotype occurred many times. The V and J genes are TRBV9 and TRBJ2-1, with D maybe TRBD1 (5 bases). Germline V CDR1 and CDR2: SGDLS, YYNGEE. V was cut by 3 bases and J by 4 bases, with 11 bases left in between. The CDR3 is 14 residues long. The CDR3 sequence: CASSGRDGYNEQFF. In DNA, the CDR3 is TGTGCCAGCAGCGGCAGGGATGGATACAATGAGCAGTTCTTC.

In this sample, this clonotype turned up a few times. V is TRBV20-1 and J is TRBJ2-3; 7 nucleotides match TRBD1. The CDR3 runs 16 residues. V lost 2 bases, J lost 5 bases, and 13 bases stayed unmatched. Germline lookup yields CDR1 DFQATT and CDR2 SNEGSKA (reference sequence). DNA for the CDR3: TGCAGTGCTAGACCCCCGACAGGGTTATTTATAGATACGCAGTATTTT. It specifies CSARPPTGLFIDTQYF.

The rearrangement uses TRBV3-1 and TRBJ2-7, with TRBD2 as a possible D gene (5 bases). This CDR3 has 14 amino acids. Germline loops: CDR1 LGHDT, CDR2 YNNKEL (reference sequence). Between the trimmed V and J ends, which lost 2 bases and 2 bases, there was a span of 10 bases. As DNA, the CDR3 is TGTGCCAGCAGCCAAATGACGGGAACCTACGAGCAGTACTTC. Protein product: CASSQMTGTYEQYF.

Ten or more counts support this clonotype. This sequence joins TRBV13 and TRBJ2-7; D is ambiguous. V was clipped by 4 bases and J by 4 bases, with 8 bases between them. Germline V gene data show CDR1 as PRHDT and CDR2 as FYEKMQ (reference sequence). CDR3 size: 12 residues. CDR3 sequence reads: CASSSYSYEQYF. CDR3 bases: TGTGCCAGCAGCTCTTATAGTTACGAGCAGTACTTC. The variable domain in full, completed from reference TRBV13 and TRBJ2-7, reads AAGVIQSPRHLIKEKRETATLKCYPIPRHDTVYWYQQGPGQDPQFLISFYEKMQSDKGSIPDRFSAQQFSDYHSELNMSSLELGDSALYFCASSSYSYEQYFGPGTRLTVT.

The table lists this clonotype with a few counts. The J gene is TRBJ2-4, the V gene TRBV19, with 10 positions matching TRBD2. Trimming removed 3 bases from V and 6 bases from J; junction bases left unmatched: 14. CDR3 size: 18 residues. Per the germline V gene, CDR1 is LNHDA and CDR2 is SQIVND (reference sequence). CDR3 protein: CASSIRTVSSGSGNIQYF. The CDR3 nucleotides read TGTGCCAGTAGTATCCGGACTGTCTCTAGCGGGAGCGGAAACATTCAGTACTTC.

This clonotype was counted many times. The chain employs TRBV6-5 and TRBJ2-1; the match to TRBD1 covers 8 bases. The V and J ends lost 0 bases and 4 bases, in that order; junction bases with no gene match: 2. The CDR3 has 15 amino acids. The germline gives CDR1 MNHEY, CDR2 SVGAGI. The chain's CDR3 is CASSYSWTGYNEQFF. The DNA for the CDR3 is TGTGCCAGCAGTTACTCATGGACAGGGTACAATGAGCAGTTCTTC.

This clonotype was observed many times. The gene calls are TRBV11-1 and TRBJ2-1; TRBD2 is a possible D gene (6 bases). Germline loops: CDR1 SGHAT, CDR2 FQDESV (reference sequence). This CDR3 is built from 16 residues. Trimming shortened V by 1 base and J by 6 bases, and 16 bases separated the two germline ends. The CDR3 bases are TGTGCCAGCAGCTTAGAGGGAGGAGCCTCTCTCAATGAGCAGTTCTTC. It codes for CASSLEGGASLNEQFF.

The CDR3 DNA reads TGTGCCACCAGTGATAAAAGCGGGCGAAATATCAGATCCTACAATGAGCAGTTCTTC. The encoded protein is CATSDKSGRNIRSYNEQFF. The rearrangement links TRBV24-1 to TRBJ2-1, with D tentatively TRBD2 (6 bases). V lost 3 bases and J 1 base, leaving 21 bases between the germline ends. Germline-derived CDR1 and CDR2 are KGHDR and SFDVKD. The CDR3 sequence is 19 residues long.

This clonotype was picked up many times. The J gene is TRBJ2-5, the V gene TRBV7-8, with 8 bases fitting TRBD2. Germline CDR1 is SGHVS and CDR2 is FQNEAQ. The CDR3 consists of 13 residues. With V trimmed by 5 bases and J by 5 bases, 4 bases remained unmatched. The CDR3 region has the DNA TGTGCCAGCAGCCAAGGACTAGCTGAGACCCAGTACTTC. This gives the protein CASSQGLAETQYF.

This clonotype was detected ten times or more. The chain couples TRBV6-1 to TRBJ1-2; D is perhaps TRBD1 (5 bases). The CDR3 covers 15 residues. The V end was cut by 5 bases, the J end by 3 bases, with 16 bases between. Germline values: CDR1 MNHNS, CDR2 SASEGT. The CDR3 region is CASSPKRGRDYGYTF. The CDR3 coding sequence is TGTGCCAGCAGTCCAAAGAGGGGAAGGGACTATGGCTACACCTTC.

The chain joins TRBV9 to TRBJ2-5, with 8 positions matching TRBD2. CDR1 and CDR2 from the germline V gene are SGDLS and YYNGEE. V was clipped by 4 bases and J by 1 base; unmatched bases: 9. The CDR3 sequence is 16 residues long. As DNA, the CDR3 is TGTGCCAGCAGCCCGGGGGGGGGGCTAATCCAAGAGACCCAGTACTTC. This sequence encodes CASSPGGGLIQETQYF.

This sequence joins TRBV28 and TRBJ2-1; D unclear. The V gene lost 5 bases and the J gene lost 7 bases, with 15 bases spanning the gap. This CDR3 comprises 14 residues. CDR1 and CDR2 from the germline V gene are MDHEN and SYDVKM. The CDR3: CASSLDQFTNEQFF. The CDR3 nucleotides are TGTGCCAGCAGTCTAGACCAATTTACGAATGAGCAGTTCTTC.

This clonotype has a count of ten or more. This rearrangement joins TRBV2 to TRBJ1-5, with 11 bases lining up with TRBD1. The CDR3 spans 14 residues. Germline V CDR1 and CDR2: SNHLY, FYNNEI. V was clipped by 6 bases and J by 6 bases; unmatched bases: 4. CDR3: CASSVGTGGQPQHF. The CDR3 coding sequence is TGTGCCAGCAGCGTTGGGACAGGGGGTCAGCCCCAGCATTTT.

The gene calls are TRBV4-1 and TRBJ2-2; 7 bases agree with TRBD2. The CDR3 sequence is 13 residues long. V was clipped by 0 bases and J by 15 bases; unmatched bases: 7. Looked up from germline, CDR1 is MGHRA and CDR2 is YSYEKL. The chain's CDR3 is CASSQDLAGVLFF. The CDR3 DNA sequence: TGCGCCAGCAGCCAAGATTTGGCGGGAGTATTGTTTTTT.

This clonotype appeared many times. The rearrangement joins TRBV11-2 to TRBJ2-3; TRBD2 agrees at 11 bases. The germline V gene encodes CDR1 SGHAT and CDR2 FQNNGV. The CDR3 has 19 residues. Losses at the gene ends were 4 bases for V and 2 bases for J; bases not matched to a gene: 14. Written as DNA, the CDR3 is TGTGCCAGCAGCTCTCTAGCGGGAGGAGGTGGAGGGTTCACAGATACGCAGTATTTT. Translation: CASSSLAGGGGGFTDTQYF.

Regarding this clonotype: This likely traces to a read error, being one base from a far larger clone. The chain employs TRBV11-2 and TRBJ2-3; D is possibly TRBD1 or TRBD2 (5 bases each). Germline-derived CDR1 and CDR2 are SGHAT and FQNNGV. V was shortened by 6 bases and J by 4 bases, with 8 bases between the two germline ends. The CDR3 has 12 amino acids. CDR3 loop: CASRLGADTQYF. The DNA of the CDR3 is TGTGCCAGCAGGTTGGGGGCAGATACGCAGTATTTT.

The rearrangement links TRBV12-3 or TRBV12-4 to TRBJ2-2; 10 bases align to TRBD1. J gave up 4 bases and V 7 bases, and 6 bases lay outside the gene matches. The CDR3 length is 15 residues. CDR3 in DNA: TGTGCCAGCACCACCGGGACAGGGGTCACCGGGGAGCTGTTTTTT. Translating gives CASTTGTGVTGELFF.